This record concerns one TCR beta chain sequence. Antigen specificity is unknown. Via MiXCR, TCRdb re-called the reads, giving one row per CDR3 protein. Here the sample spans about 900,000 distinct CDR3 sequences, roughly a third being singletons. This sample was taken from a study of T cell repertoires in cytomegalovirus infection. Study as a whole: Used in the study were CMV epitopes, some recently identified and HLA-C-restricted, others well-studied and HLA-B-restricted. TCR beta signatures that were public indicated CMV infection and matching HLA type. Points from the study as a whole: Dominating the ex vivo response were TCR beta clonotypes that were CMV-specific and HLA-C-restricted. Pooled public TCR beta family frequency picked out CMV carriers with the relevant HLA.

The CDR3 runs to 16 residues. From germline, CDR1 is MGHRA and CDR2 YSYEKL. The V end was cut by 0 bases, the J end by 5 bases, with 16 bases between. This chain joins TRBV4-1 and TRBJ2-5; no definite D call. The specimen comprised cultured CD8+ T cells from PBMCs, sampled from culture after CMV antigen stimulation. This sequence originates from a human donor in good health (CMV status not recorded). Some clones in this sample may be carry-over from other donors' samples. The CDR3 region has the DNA TGCGCCAGCAGCCAAGAAGGCGTAGGGCCAGCGGAGACCCAGTACTTC. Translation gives CASSQEGVGPAETQYF.